A single T cell receptor beta chain is shown here with its context. This record belongs to a study of identical twins. TCRdb re-derived calls from the 5' RACE reads in MiXCR, one entry per CDR3 protein. The sample shows some 500,000 distinct CDR3 sequences, 14% of them seen only once. Germline assignment: CDR1 KGHSY and CDR2 FQNENV. Trimming removed 3 bases at V and 0 bases at J, with 9 bases between. CDR3 length equals 14 residues. These sequences were also reported in another study, on yellow fever vaccine responses in identical twins.

This TCR was sampled from a woman aged 18-35 years in good health. The sequencing sample was made of CD4+ T cells sorted from blood. This chain uses TRBV16 with TRBJ2-7; D unclear. CDR3 DNA: TGTGCCAGCAGCCAGGGGTACCTCTCCTACGAGCAGTACTTC. It is translated as CASSQGYLSYEQYF. Full variable domain (missing parts from reference TRBV16 and TRBJ2-7): GEEVAQTPKHLVRGEGQKAKLYCAPIKGHSYVFWYQQVLKNEFKFLISFQNENVFDETGMPKERFSAKCLPNSPCSLEIQATKLEDSAVYFCASSQGYLSYEQYFGPGTRLTVT.